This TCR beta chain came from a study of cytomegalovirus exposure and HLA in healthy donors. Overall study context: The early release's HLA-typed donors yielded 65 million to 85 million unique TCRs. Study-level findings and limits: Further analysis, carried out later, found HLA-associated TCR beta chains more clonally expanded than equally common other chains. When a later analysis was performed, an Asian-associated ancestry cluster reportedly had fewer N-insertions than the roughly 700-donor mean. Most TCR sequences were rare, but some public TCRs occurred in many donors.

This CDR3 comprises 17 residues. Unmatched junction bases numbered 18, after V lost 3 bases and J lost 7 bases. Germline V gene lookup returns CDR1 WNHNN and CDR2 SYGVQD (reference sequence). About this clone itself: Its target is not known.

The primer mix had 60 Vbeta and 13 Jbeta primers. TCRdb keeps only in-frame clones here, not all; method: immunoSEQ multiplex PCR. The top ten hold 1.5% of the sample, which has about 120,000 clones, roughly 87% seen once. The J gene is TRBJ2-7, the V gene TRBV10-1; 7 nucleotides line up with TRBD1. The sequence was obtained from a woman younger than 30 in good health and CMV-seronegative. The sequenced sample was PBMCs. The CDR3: CASSEPSSFRGIEEQYF. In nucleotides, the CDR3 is TGCGCCAGCAGTGAACCCAGCAGCTTCAGGGGGATAGAAGAGCAGTACTTC.